These 10 T cell receptor beta chains came from one sample sequenced in a study of tumor-infiltrating lymphocytes in primary liver carcinoma. RNA isolated from unsorted whole blood supplied the blood RNA, with germline DNA also extracted. cDNA specific to TCR beta was made from 500 ng of total RNA, with a constant-region primer employed for priming. TCR beta libraries came from three nested multiplex PCR rounds using slightly modified ARM-PCR. Forward primers for TRBV1-TRBV30 and a C-beta reverse primer served the first two PCR rounds, at approximately 10 cycles each. Each CDR3 protein is one row after TCRdb ran MiXCR on the multiplex PCR reads. The sample has some 320,000 distinct CDR3 sequences; approximately 65% are singletons. The specimen was peripheral blood. The receptors were sampled from a man aged 40-55 years with primary liver carcinoma and hepatitis B virus infection.

On this clonotype: At one end, the junction sequence differs from germline, possibly due to a read error. This chain uses TRBV12-3 or TRBV12-4 with TRBJ2-7, with D possibly TRBD2 on 5 matching bases. The CDR3 is 12 residues long. The CDR3: CASSNGGLEQYF. CDR3 sequence (DNA): TGTGCCAGCAGTAACGGAGGCCTCGAGCAGTATTTC.

The gene calls are TRBV20-1 and TRBJ2-7; D remains ambiguous. CDR1 DFQATT and CDR2 SNEGSKA come from the germline V gene (reference sequence). The CDR3 extends over 10 amino acids. Trimming removed 5 bases at V and 3 bases at J, with 5 bases between. The CDR3 loop reads CSAEVYEQYF. The CDR3 DNA reads TGCAGTGCTGAAGTCTACGAGCAGTACTTC.

This clonotype has ten or more counts. The chain joins TRBV4-1 to TRBJ1-2, with a weak D call TRBD1 (6 bases). V dropped 0 bases and J dropped 8 bases, with 13 bases sitting between them. CDR3 length equals 14 residues. Germline V gives CDR1 MGHRA, CDR2 YSYEKL. The CDR3: CASSQEAGAAGYTF. In DNA, the CDR3 is TGCGCCAGCAGCCAAGAAGCAGGGGCAGCGGGCTACACCTTC.

Worth noting for this clonotype: A much larger clone differs from this one at a single base, so this may be a read error. The V call is TRBV6-1, the J call TRBJ2-2; tentative D call: TRBD2 (6 bases). This CDR3 is 18 amino acids long. V lost 8 bases and J 4 bases, leaving 26 bases between the germline ends. Germline V gene data show CDR1 as MNHNS and CDR2 as SASEGT. CDR3 sequence (DNA): TGTGCCAGCGAAGGACTATTCGTCGCCGCGCGGGCCACCGGGGAGCTGTTTTTT. Protein sequence: CASEGLFVAARATGELFF.

Concerning this clonotype itself: A much larger clone is a single base away; this may be a read error. The J gene is TRBJ2-7, the V gene TRBV6-5; D perhaps matches TRBD1 (7 bases). This CDR3 contains 14 residues. The ends were cut back, 7 bases at V and 6 bases at J, with 19 bases in the middle. Per germline, CDR1 MNHEY and CDR2 SVGAGI. DNA for the CDR3: TGTGCCAGCAATACCCGGACAGGAGGGGGCGAGCAGTACTTC. Amino acid sequence: CASNTRTGGGEQYF.

V gene TRBV5-1 combines with J gene TRBJ2-3; D uncertain. Trimming removed 5 bases at V and 4 bases at J, with 17 bases between. The CDR3 sequence is 15 residues long. Germline V gives CDR1 SGHRS, CDR2 YFSETQ. In DNA, the CDR3 is TGCGCCAGCAGGCTCGACCCGAGTTCCCCAGATACGCAGTATTTT. It specifies CASRLDPSSPDTQYF.

This CDR3 reads CAIILAGEYSYEQYF. CDR3 sequence (DNA): TGTGCCATCATCTTGGCCGGGGAATACTCCTACGAGCAGTACTTC. The chain has TRBV11-1 and TRBJ2-7; D may be TRBD2 (5 bases). The CDR3 runs 15 residues. The ends were cut back, 10 bases at V and 0 bases at J, with 19 bases in the middle. Germline V gives CDR1 SGHAT, CDR2 FQDESV (reference sequence).

With respect to this clonotype: The junction differs from germline at one of its ends, possibly a read error. The chain couples TRBV7-8 to TRBJ2-5; 8 bases are shared with TRBD1. The CDR3 consists of 14 residues. Per the germline V gene, CDR1 is SGHVS and CDR2 is FQNEAQ. The DNA for the CDR3 is TGTACCAGCAGCTTCAGGGACAGGCAAGAGACCCAGTACTTC. Translating gives CTSSFRDRQETQYF.

Concerning this clonotype: The junction departs from the called germline gene at one end, perhaps through a read error. This rearrangement joins TRBV4-3 to TRBJ2-7; D gene uncertain. This CDR3 comprises 13 residues. Per the germline V gene, CDR1 is LGHNA and CDR2 is YSLEER. DNA of the CDR3: TGCGCCAACAGCCAGGTGCCCCCCTACGAGCAGTACTTC. Its translation: CANSQVPPYEQYF.

In regard to this clonotype: Just one base apart from a much larger clone, this may be a read error. The chain combines TRBV5-6 with TRBJ2-5, with D tentatively TRBD2 (6 bases). V was trimmed by 1 base and J by 5 bases, leaving 15 bases between them. This CDR3 contains 15 residues. The germline V gene encodes CDR1 SGHDT and CDR2 YYEEEE. For the CDR3, the DNA is TGTGCCAGCAGCTTGCTAGCGAGTACAAGGGAGACCCAGTACTTC. This sequence encodes CASSLLASTRETQYF.